This entry is about one T cell receptor beta chain. The antigen it recognizes is unknown. No clone much larger than this one lies a single base away; base qualities are absent. This record belongs to a study of blood T cell repertoires in COVID-19 (dated by TCRdb to about 2020). Some background on the complete study: The collaborator samples originated in the United States, Italy and Spain and spanned the acute and convalescent phases of COVID-19. The material from the prospective study consisted of cDNA or gDNA derived from T cells, B-cell-depleted T cells, or PBMCs. Deeply sampled blood TCRbeta repertoires from subjects exposed to, actively infected with, or recovered from COVID-19 were included in the dataset. The repertoires were released in a freely available public database meant as a resource for research on the immune response to SARS-CoV-2. The samples were drawn from the first 160 participants of the ongoing ImmuneRACE study and from some 1,300 subjects provided by 6 global collaborators. The sample metadata nearly always contained a de-identified subject ID, COVID-19 status, age in years and sex. HLA class I and class II types, where available, came from metadata supplied by the sample provider rather than from assay-based typing.

Overall results and qualifications from the work: The quantity of clinical and demographic metadata differed by source and by participant and was supplied without curation.

At one collaborating source in Seattle, patients were enrolled during active infection and were followed longitudinally through the course of disease. Whole blood was collected in K2EDTA tubes by collaborating institutions according to the institutions' own protocols. For TCRbeta analysis, collaborators shipped samples as frozen whole blood, isolated PBMCs, or DNA extracted from either of those sample types. The immunoSEQ Assay, a bias-controlled multiplex PCR, was used to amplify TCRbeta CDR3 regions from genomic DNA. The original methods were these. Within the assay, amplification of reference gene primers was used to estimate how many nucleated cells each sample contained. To quantify the absolute abundance of each unique TCRbeta CDR3 rearrangement, sequence reads were collapsed and filtered. Productive Simpson clonality was computed per sample as the square root of Simpson's diversity index over productive rearrangements. TCRdb holds this immuneACCESS table with in-frame rearrangements only. Some clones are missing; in checked studies, unresolved V genes explain under half, and the rest has no known cause. V and J calls plus clone size are reproduced from that table; the DNA served to infer D and trimming. A total of 400,000 to 450,000 clones appear in this sample, around 91% of them only once. Of the sample, 1.5% to 1.9% falls within the top ten clones.

The CDR3 measures 15 amino acids from cysteine to phenylalanine. Of all the DNA, just the CDR3 is kept, 45 bases in frame from base 1. The trim is 0 bases for V and 11 bases for J, with a gap of 20 bases between the germline ends. Per the germline V gene, SGHDT is the CDR1 and YYEEEE is the CDR2. The specimen sequenced was peripheral blood. The clonotype originates from a woman aged 40 to 50 with COVID-19, enrolled during active disease. Recombination joined TRBV5-6 with TRBJ1-1; the D gene lacks a confident call. The nucleotide sequence reads as follows: TGTGCCAGCAGCTTGGTTCGTTTGACCGAAAAAGCGGCTTTCTTT. Its amino acids are CASSLVRLTEKAAFF.